These 2 T cell receptor beta chains share one sample of origin, sequenced in a study of monozygotic twins with inflammatory bowel disease. Reanalyzing the 5' RACE reads, TCRdb keeps one entry per CDR3 protein, without DNA. This listing includes a few hundred thousand distinct CDR3 sequences. The specimen sequenced was blood. The receptors here all came from a human donor with ulcerative colitis or Crohn's disease, or a healthy co-twin of an affected twin (not recorded which).

The chain carries TRBV2 and TRBJ1-4; without DNA, the TCRdb call of TRBD1 cannot be checked. There are 15 residues in the CDR3. Germline loops: CDR1 SNHLY, CDR2 FYNNEI. The CDR3 sequence is CASRDRGFLNEKLFF.

This chain connects TRBV6-1 to TRBJ1-2. The CDR3 is 16 residues long. The germline V gene has CDR1 MNHNS and CDR2 SASEGT. CDR3 protein: CASSSGGSRPNYGYTF.